The 8 T cell receptor beta chains below come from one sample, sequenced in a study of cytomegalovirus exposure and HLA in healthy donors (dated by TCRdb to 2016 to 2017). The receptor library was made with the immunoSEQ multiplex PCR assay. For the multiplex PCR, a mixture combining 60 forward primers for TCR Vbeta segments and 13 reverse primers for TCR Jbeta segments was used. Drawn from immuneACCESS, this table holds only the in-frame rearrangements with V and J called that TCRdb kept. Clones are partly lost; checked studies trace under half to an unresolved V gene and leave the rest unexplained. Present in this sample are 40,000 or so clones, approximately 76% of which were seen just once. The ten top clones hold 7% to 10% of the sample. Sequenced input: PBMCs. The origin of the receptors is a woman aged 25 to 39 in good health and CMV-seropositive.

The V gene is TRBV11-2, the J gene TRBJ2-7; 7 positions agree with TRBD1. Losses at the gene ends were 5 bases for V and 4 bases for J; bases not matched to a gene: 5. CDR3 length: 13 residues. Per germline, CDR1 SGHAT and CDR2 FQNNGV. The CDR3 sequence is CASSPGTAYEQYF. The CDR3 DNA reads as TGTGCCAGCAGCCCAGGGACAGCGTACGAGCAGTACTTC.

This clone is a singleton in its sample. CDR3: CASSLGDLPNTEAFF. In DNA, the CDR3 is TGCGCCAGCAGCTTGGGGGACTTACCGAACACTGAAGCTTTCTTT. The gene calls are TRBV5-1 and TRBJ1-1; a possible D gene is TRBD1 (5 bases). Trimming removed 0 bases from V and 1 base from J, with 10 bases in between. The CDR3 has 15 residues. From germline, CDR1 is SGHRS and CDR2 YFSETQ.

This chain uses TRBV5-1 with TRBJ2-5; D is possibly TRBD1 (6 bases). The CDR3 has 14 amino acids. Germline values: CDR1 SGHRS, CDR2 YFSETQ. V was shortened by 3 bases and J by 5 bases, with 14 bases between the two germline ends. As DNA, the CDR3 is TGCGCCAGCAGCTCCGGCAGGGGAAGGGAGACCCAGTACTTC. Protein product: CASSSGRGRETQYF.

The rearrangement links TRBV5-6 to TRBJ2-7; 9 bases agree with TRBD1. This CDR3 is 17 amino acids long. The junction had 13 bases not matched to a gene; V was cut back by 4 bases and J by 2 bases. Per germline, CDR1 SGHDT and CDR2 YYEEEE. The CDR3 sequence: CASSLRLGQGLTYEQYF. The CDR3 DNA reads TGTGCCAGCAGCCTGAGGCTGGGACAGGGATTAACCTACGAGCAGTACTTC.

This sequence joins TRBV4-1 and TRBJ1-6; D is perhaps TRBD1 (6 bases). The CDR3 sequence is 14 residues long. V lost 0 bases and J 10 bases, leaving 10 bases between the germline ends. Germline lookup yields CDR1 MGHRA and CDR2 YSYEKL. The CDR3 region is CASSQDRGFSPLHF. In DNA, the CDR3 is TGCGCCAGCAGCCAAGACAGGGGATTCTCACCCCTCCACTTT.

This chain uses TRBV4-1 with TRBJ1-1; D is uncertain. Germline V lookup: CDR1 MGHRA, CDR2 YSYEKL. CDR3 length equals 15 residues. V gave up 0 bases and J gave up 7 bases, with 15 bases separating them. In DNA form, the CDR3 reads TGCGCCAGCAGCCAAGATGGGGAGGCGGCGGGTGAAGCTTTCTTT. It translates to CASSQDGEAAGEAFF.

The CDR3 loop is CASSPRPGQGQGSYEQYF. CDR3 DNA sequence: TGTGCCAGCAGCCCTCGACCTGGACAGGGCCAGGGGTCCTACGAGCAGTACTTC. The J gene is TRBJ2-7, the V gene TRBV4-2, with TRBD1 matching 8 bases. The CDR3 extends over 18 amino acids. The trim removed 4 bases at V and 1 base at J, leaving 15 bases unmatched. The V gene's germline CDR1 is LGHNA and CDR2 YNFKEQ.

V and J are TRBV14 and TRBJ1-2; 11 bases map to TRBD1. Germline-derived CDR1 and CDR2 are SGHDN and FVKESK. The V and J ends lost 2 bases and 8 bases, in that order; junction bases with no gene match: 10. CDR3 size: 16 residues. The DNA for the CDR3 is TGTGCCAGCAGCCAAACTCTTGGACAGGGGGCGCGGGGCTACACCTTC. Residues: CASSQTLGQGARGYTF. The full variable domain, completed using reference TRBV14 and TRBJ1-2, is EAGVTQFPSHSVIEKGQTVTLRCDPISGHDNLYWYRRVMGKEIKFLLHFVKESKQDESGMPNNRFLAERTGGTYSTLKVQPAELEDSGVYFCASSQTLGQGARGYTFGSGTRLTVV.